This T cell receptor beta chain is drawn from a study of CD8 T cells in Susac syndrome (dated 2019 in TCRdb). Regarding the complete study: Among the Susac syndrome patients who were sequenced, clinically active disease was present in 5 or 6 and clinical remission was observed in eight or nine. Whether CD8+ T cell activation and differentiation in Susac syndrome was antigen driven was tested using repertoire sequencing. At blood withdrawal, Susac syndrome patients were either therapy-naive, taking corticosteroids (in some cases with IVIg as well), or taking IVIg alone. Study-wide conclusions, independent of this receptor: The number of individuals in the TCR sequencing and HLA analysis was recognized as being relatively small. In patients with Susac syndrome, the CD4+ T cell repertoire showed no detectable clonal expansion.

RNA was extracted using the RNeasy kit, and roughly 0.45 to 1 ug of the RNA was reverse transcribed with random hexamers. TCR beta CDR3 regions were amplified with the immunoSEQ multiplex PCR assay covering 54 Vbeta and 13 Jbeta segments. PCR amplification bias was corrected using a synthetic template baseline for primer optimization and computational correction. The authors' analysis ran thus. Reads were assigned to V, D and J genes according to IMGT and analyzed in immunoSEQ Analyzer, with only productive sequences retained. Clonality was computed as one minus Shannon entropy normalized by log2 of the number of productive unique sequences. Public and private clones were assessed among the 100 most prevalent clones of each patient and control. A clone was defined as Susac-specific if it was absent from the healthy and MS cohorts, from over a thousand published viral clones and from other ImmuneACCESS disease sequences. TCRdb reprocessed the public reads (quality trimming at Q25 with fastp, clone calling with MiXCR) and kept in-frame beta chains. Rows matching on CDR3 protein sequence are summarized as one entry with the most common DNA and genes. The authors' filters were not applied to this entry. The sample includes over 150,000 distinct CDR3 sequences, with over 90% observed a single time. Around 0.095% of the sample lies in the top ten.

Spanning cysteine to phenylalanine, the CDR3 consists of 14 amino acids. Here the CDR3 DNA is all that survives: 42 bases in frame from base 1. In the germline V gene, CDR1 corresponds to MDHEN and CDR2 to SYDVKM. Trimming at the junction amounts to 7 bases on V and 10 bases on J, and the germline ends lie 17 bases apart. High-throughput TCR beta sequencing profiled peripheral blood CD8+ and CD4+ T cells from healthy donors, Susac syndrome patients and multiple sclerosis patients. Susac syndrome patients met recently defined diagnostic criteria for definite or probable disease. CD8+ TEMRA cells were enriched by FACS, while bulk CD8+ and CD4+ T cells were purified by magnetic negative isolation. Blood was collected in EDTA tubes and processed within 24 hours, with PBMCs isolated through density gradient centrifugation. PBMCs destined for TCR sequencing were cryopreserved in liquid nitrogen and later thawed in a 37 °C water bath. The sorted or isolated CD4+, CD8+ and CD8+ TEMRA cells had a purity of 90% or higher.

Worth noting for this clonotype: Its antigen is still unknown. Base qualities are not provided; no much larger clone lies one nucleotide away.

The V gene is TRBV28 and the J gene is TRBJ1-6; matching of 6 bases hints at TRBD1 as the D gene. Specimen: CD4+ T cells from PBMCs. The origin of this receptor is a human donor with Susac syndrome. This receptor carries the CDR3 CASTTQGWKSPLHF. The nucleotide sequence is TGTGCCAGCACCACACAGGGTTGGAAATCACCCCTCCACTTT.